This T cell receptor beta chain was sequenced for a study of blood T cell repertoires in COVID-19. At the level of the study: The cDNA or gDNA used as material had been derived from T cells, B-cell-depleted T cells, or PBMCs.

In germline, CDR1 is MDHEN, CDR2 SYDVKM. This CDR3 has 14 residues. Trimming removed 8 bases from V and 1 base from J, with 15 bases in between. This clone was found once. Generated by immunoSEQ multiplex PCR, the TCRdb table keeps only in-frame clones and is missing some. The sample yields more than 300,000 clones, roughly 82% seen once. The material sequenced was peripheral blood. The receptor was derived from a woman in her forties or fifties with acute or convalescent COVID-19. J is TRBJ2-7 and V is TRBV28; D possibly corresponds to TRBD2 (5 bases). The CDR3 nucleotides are TGTGCCAGCGGGTTGGACTTACCATCCTACGAGCAGTACTTC. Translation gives CASGLDLPSYEQYF.